This T cell receptor beta chain is from a study of monozygotic twins with inflammatory bowel disease. General study results and limits: Distinction of different T cell subtypes was not possible. Discordant twins had repertoire similarity that did not differ from that of concordant twins, possibly from limited power. Data gave no support to a single strong signal or clonotype associated with IBD.

The draw for each donor consisted of a single 2.5 ml blood sample. The CDR3 contains 17 residues. CDR1 SGHTA and CDR2 FQGNSA come from the germline V gene. TCRdb reprocessed the 5' RACE reads and reports one entry per CDR3 protein, with no DNA. Found here are 350,000 to 550,000 distinct CDR3 sequences; the top ten clones hold about 2.6%. About this clonotype: What it binds is not known.

The source of this sequence is a human donor with ulcerative colitis or Crohn's disease, or a healthy co-twin of an affected twin (not recorded which). This chain uses TRBV7-2 with TRBJ2-2; the D call of TRBD1 rests on TCRdb alone, since no DNA is present to check it. The sequenced sample was blood. This chain's CDR3 is CASSLGFRTKGTGELFF.